These T cell receptor beta chains were read from a single sample in a study of CD8 T cells in Susac syndrome. TCRdb processed the immunoSEQ multiplex PCR reads anew with MiXCR; each CDR3 protein has one entry. Found here are 150,000 to 200,000 distinct CDR3 sequences, roughly 95% of them singletons; the top ten hold about 0.089%. The sequencing input was CD4+ T cells from PBMCs. The receptors were sampled from a human donor with multiple sclerosis. Both conserved end residues are part of each CDR3. D genes are given only for firm matches. Not all rows give a size; the values are once, few, many and, for expanded clones, a class.

j_call	clone_size	v_call	d_call	cdr3_nt	cdr3_aa
TRBJ1-2	once	TRBV6-5	-	TGTGCCAGCAGGGATACAGCTCATGGCTACACCTTC	CASRDTAHGYTF
TRBJ1-6	-	TRBV4-3	-	TGCGCCAGCAGCCAAGTTCGGGGAACCCCCAATTCACCCCTCCACTTT	CASSQVRGTPNSPLHF
TRBJ2-3	once	TRBV12-3/TRBV12-4	-	TGTGCCAGTGTACGTGGTACGGATCGGCAGTATTTT	CASVRGTDRQYF
TRBJ1-1	-	TRBV12-3/TRBV12-4	-	TGTGCCAGCAGTCCCATTAGGGGCAAAAACACTGAAGCTTTCTTT	CASSPIRGKNTEAFF
TRBJ2-1	-	TRBV12-3/TRBV12-4	TRBD2	TGTGCCAGCAAACTAGCGGGGGGCTACAATGAGCAGTTCTTC	CASKLAGGYNEQFF
TRBJ2-5	-	TRBV23-1	TRBD2	TGCGCCAGCAGTGAAGGGACTAGCCGTCAATTAGAAGAGACCCAGTACTTC	CASSEGTSRQLEETQYF
TRBJ1-5	-	TRBV19	-	TGTGCCAGTAAACACTCTCGACGGGATTGGCAGCCCCAGCATTTT	CASKHSRRDWQPQHF
TRBJ1-5	-	TRBV5-1	-	TGCGCCAGCAGCTCGGGAGATCCCAATCAGCCCCAGCATTTT	CASSSGDPNQPQHF
TRBJ1-2	-	TRBV10-3	TRBD1	TGTGCCATCAGTGAACAACAGGGGGCGCAGGGCTACACCTTC	CAISEQQGAQGYTF
TRBJ2-3	-	TRBV12-3/TRBV12-4	-	TGTGCCAGCAGTTTATCAGGACCAGATACGCAGTATTTT	CASSLSGPDTQYF
TRBJ2-1	-	TRBV7-8	-	TGTGCCAGCAGCCCGGGGTTAGTAGCGCTCTTCTTC	CASSPGLVALFF
TRBJ2-1	-	TRBV5-1	TRBD1	TGCGCCAGCAGCTTGGAACAGGGGGTCTACAATGAGCAGTTCTTC	CASSLEQGVYNEQFF
TRBJ2-5	-	TRBV6-2/TRBV6-3	TRBD2	TGTGCCAGCAGTTACGCTGGGACTAGCGCAGAGACCCAGTACTTC	CASSYAGTSAETQYF
TRBJ2-1	-	TRBV14	-	TGTGCCAGCAGCCAAGATCGCTACAGGACCAGCTCCTACAATGAGCAGTTCTTC	CASSQDRYRTSSYNEQFF
TRBJ1-1	-	TRBV18	-	TGTGCCAGCTCACGCACCCATGTTGAGGTGGGCACTGAAGCTTTCTTT	CASSRTHVEVGTEAFF
TRBJ2-7	-	TRBV7-2	TRBD2	TGTGCCAGCAGGGCGGGAGGGACAACCTACGAGCAGTACTTC	CASRAGGTTYEQYF
TRBJ2-5	few	TRBV12-3/TRBV12-4	-	TGTGCCAGCAGTCCACCCAGTCAAGAGACCCAGTACTTC	CASSPPSQETQYF
TRBJ1-1	-	TRBV4-1	TRBD1	TGCGCCAGCAGCGATTACAGGGGGCGCATTTCGAACACTGAAGCTTTCTTT	CASSDYRGRISNTEAFF
TRBJ2-5	-	TRBV28	-	TGTGCCAGCACTCCCGGGACCTCGATGGAGACCCAGTACTTC	CASTPGTSMETQYF
TRBJ2-3	once	TRBV3-1	TRBD1	TGTGCCACACAGGGGGGCACAGATACGCAGTATTTT	CATQGGTDTQYF
TRBJ2-6	-	TRBV12-5	-	TGTGCTAGTGGTCGAGGGTCCTCTGGGGCCAACGTCCTGACTTTC	CASGRGSSGANVLTF
TRBJ1-5	-	TRBV3-1	-	TGTGCCAGCAGCTCTAGAATCCTGCGGACGGCAACCAATCAGCCCCAGCATTTT	CASSSRILRTATNQPQHF
TRBJ2-1	-	TRBV15	-	TGTGCCACCACCCGGGACCTTGGGGATGAGCAGTTCTTC	CATTRDLGDEQFF
TRBJ2-4	-	TRBV20-1	TRBD2	TGCAGTGCTAGATCCTTCGGGACTAGCAGAAAAAACATTCAGTACTTC	CSARSFGTSRKNIQYF
TRBJ2-5	-	TRBV27	-	TGTGCCAGCAGTTTCGTACAGTCGGAGACCCAGTACTTC	CASSFVQSETQYF
TRBJ2-7	-	TRBV5-1	-	TGCGCCAGCAGCTTGACAGCACACTCCTACGAGCAGTACTTC	CASSLTAHSYEQYF
TRBJ1-1	-	TRBV27	-	TGTGCCAGCAGTTTCTCGCCCAACACTGAAGCTTTCTTT	CASSFSPNTEAFF
TRBJ1-1	once	TRBV20-1	TRBD1	TGCAGTGCTAGCAGGGGGCGCGGGACTGAAGCTTTCTTT	CSASRGRGTEAFF
TRBJ1-1	once	TRBV24-1	-	TGTGCCACCAGTGATGGCTATGAAGCTTTCTTT	CATSDGYEAFF
TRBJ1-4	-	TRBV30	-	TGTGCCTGGAGTGTACAAGGGATTAGAAAACTGTTTTTT	CAWSVQGIRKLFF
TRBJ2-1	-	TRBV5-4	-	TGTGCCAGCAGCTTGGGTGGGGTTAGCTCCTACAATGAGCAGTTCTTC	CASSLGGVSSYNEQFF
TRBJ2-1	once	TRBV9	-	TGTGCCAGCAGCGTAGGTAGCTACTACAATGAGCAGTTCTTC	CASSVGSYYNEQFF
TRBJ2-7	-	TRBV20-1	TRBD1	TGCAGTGCCCCCCGGACAGGGGTCGACGAGCAGTACTTC	CSAPRTGVDEQYF
TRBJ2-7	once	TRBV30	TRBD2	TGTGCCTGGAGTGTAGGACTAGCGGGCGAGCAGTACTTC	CAWSVGLAGEQYF
TRBJ2-5	-	TRBV15	-	TGTGCCACCAGCAGTCCCCGGGACGGGTCAGAGACCCAGTACTTC	CATSSPRDGSETQYF
TRBJ2-5	-	TRBV30	-	TGTGCCTGGAAGGGCTTGGGAGAGACCCAGTACTTC	CAWKGLGETQYF
TRBJ2-3	-	TRBV27	TRBD2	TGTGCCAGCAGTTCCAGACTAGCGGGAGGGCCAAATACGCAGTATTTT	CASSSRLAGGPNTQYF
TRBJ2-1	-	TRBV6-2/TRBV6-3	TRBD2	TGTGCCAGCAGTTGGGGGGGGGACCCTGAGCAGTTCTTC	CASSWGGDPEQFF
TRBJ2-6	once	TRBV24-1	-	TGTGCCACCAGCAAAGGGGCAACTGGGGCCAACGTCCTGACTTTC	CATSKGATGANVLTF
TRBJ1-1	-	TRBV5-1	-	TGCGCCAGCAGCTTAGAGCCCGCAGAAAACGTGCAAGCTTTCTTT	CASSLEPAENVQAFF
TRBJ1-1	-	TRBV27	-	TGTGCCAGCAGTTTACAGGCGTTCACTGAAGCTTTCTTT	CASSLQAFTEAFF
TRBJ2-3	-	TRBV2	-	TGTGCCAGCAGCGAAACACGGGGCACAGATACGCAGTATTTT	CASSETRGTDTQYF
TRBJ2-2	-	TRBV7-3	-	TGTGCCAGCAGCAAAAACGCGAACACCGGGGAGCTGTTTTTT	CASSKNANTGELFF
TRBJ1-1	-	TRBV9	-	TGTGCCAGCAGCGTCTCGATCGGGCCCAACACTGAAGCTTTCTTT	CASSVSIGPNTEAFF
TRBJ2-4	-	TRBV30	-	TGTGCCTCTGGAGGAGATCTAGCCAAAAACATTCAGTACTTC	CASGGDLAKNIQYF
TRBJ2-3	-	TRBV5-6	-	TGTGCCAGCTTCAGGGCAGTCACAGATACGCAGTATTTT	CASFRAVTDTQYF
TRBJ2-7	-	TRBV7-2	TRBD2	TGTGCCAGCAGTCGGGGACTACCCTACGAGCAGTACTTC	CASSRGLPYEQYF
TRBJ2-2	-	TRBV24-1	-	TGTGCCACCAGTGATAACGGGCGGGCCGGGGAGCTGTTTTTT	CATSDNGRAGELFF
TRBJ2-1	-	TRBV18	TRBD1	TGTGCCAGCTCACTCCAGGGGGACAATGAGCAGTTCTTC	CASSLQGDNEQFF
TRBJ2-3	-	TRBV6-5	-	TGTGCCAGCATGGGCACAGATACGCAGTATTTT	CASMGTDTQYF
TRBJ2-2	-	TRBV19	-	TGTGCCGCTGGCACGGGTAACACCGGGGAGCTGTTTTTT	CAAGTGNTGELFF